The clone carrying this T cell receptor beta chain was recorded at least ten times. Its antigen is unknown. Time point described: sample taken at primary tumor resection. Tumor, nontumor lung or frozen PBMC supplied whole RNA, sequenced without sorting. This specimen comes from a study of spatial heterogeneity in lung cancer. At the level of the study: Detected beta-chain sequences consistently exceeded alpha-chain sequences. Regarding the study as a whole: Blood carried ubiquitous expanded tumor TCRs more at resection than follow-up.

One entry per CDR3 protein results from TCRdb running MiXCR on the 5' RACE reads. The sample lists 40,000 to 50,000 distinct CDR3 sequences; 7.5% to 8% were seen once. This receptor was identified in a female donor with early-stage non-small cell lung cancer. Source: PBMCs, taken at surgery.

The CDR3 here is CSATLANTGELFF. As DNA, the CDR3 is TGCAGTGCTACCCTAGCGAACACCGGGGAGCTGTTTTTT. The gene calls are TRBV20-1 and TRBJ2-2; D unclear. V was trimmed by 4 bases and J by 0 bases, leaving 6 bases between them. Germline values: CDR1 DFQATT, CDR2 SNEGSKA (reference sequence). There are 13 residues in the CDR3.